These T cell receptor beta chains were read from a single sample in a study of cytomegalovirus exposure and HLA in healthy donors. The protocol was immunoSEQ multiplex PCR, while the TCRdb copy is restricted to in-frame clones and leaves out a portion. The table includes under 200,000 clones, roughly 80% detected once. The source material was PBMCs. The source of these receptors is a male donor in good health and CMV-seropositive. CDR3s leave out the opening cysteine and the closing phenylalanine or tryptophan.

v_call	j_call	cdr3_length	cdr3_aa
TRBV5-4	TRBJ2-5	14	ASSYLGLPSEETQY
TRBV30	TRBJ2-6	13	AWMGFGSGANGLT
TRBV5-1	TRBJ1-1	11	ASSRAENTEAF
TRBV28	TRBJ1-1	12	ASSFGSAGTEAF
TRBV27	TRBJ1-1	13	ASSPSTIMNTEAF
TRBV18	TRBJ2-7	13	ASSPPGQGSYEQY
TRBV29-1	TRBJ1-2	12	SVPGRGKDYGYT
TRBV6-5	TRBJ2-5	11	ASRTGARETQY
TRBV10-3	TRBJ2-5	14	AISEEGGGTQETQY
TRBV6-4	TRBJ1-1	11	ASSLTGNTEAF
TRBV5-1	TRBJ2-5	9	ASSSGETQY
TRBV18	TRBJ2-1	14	ASSPPRLESYNEQF
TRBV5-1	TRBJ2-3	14	ASSLEGLPHTDTQY
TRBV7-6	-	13	ASSLDDRGRYEQY
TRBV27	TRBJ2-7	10	ASSSGTNEQY
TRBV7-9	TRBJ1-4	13	ASSTTGILGEKLF
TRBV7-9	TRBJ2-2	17	ASSVQRTSGRLYTGELF
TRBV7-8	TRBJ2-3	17	ASSTSPLRLAGSTDTQY
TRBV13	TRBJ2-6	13	ASSLGHAGANGLT
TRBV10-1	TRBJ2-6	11	ASSQSGANVLT
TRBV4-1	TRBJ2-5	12	ASSQEPTGSTQY
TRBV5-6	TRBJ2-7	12	ASSWSGESYEQY
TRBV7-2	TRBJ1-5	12	ASSPAGGNQPQH
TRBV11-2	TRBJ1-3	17	ASSAQALWTVGSGNTIY
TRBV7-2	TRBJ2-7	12	ASMRQGETYEQY
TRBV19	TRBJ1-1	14	ASSAKRTVLYTEAF
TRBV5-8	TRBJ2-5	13	ASSPGEGYQETQY
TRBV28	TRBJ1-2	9	ASTANYGYT
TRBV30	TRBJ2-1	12	AWSVVAGVWEQF
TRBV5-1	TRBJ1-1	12	ASSLISGTGEAF
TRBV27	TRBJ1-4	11	ASSPRGGEKLF
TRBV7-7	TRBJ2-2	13	ASSPGGGPSGELF